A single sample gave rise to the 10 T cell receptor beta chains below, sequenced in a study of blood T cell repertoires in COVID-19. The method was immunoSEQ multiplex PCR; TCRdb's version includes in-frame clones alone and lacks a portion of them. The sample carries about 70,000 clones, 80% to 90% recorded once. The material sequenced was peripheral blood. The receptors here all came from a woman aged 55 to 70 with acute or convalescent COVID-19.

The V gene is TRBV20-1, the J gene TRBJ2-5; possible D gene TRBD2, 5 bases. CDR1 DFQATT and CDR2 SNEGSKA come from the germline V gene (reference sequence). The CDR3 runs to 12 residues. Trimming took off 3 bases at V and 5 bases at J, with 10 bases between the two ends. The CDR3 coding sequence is TGCAGTGCTAGTCCCACGGGGGAGACCCAGTACTTC. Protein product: CSASPTGETQYF.

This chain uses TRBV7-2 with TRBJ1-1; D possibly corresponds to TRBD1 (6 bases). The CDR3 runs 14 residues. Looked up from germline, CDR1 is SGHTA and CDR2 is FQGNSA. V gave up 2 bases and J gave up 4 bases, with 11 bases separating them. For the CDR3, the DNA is TGTGCCAGCAGCTTACCAGGGGCGGTCACTGAAGCTTTCTTT. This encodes CASSLPGAVTEAFF.

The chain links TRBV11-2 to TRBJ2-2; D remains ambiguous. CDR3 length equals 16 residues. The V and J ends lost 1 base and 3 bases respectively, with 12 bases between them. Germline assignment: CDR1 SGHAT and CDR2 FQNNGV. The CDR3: CASSLGIGVDTGELFF. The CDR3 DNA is TGTGCCAGCAGCTTAGGTATCGGAGTGGACACCGGGGAGCTGTTTTTT.

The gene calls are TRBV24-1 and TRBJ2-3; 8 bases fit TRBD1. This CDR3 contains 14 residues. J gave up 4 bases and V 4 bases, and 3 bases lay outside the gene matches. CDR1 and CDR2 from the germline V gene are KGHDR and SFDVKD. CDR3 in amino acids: CATSESGGADTQYF. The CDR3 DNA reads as TGTGCCACCAGTGAATCAGGGGGCGCAGATACGCAGTATTTT.

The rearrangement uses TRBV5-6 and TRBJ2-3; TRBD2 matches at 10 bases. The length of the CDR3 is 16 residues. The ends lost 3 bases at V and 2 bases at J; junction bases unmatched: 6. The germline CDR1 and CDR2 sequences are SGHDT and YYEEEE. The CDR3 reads CASSWGTSELTDTQYF. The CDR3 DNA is TGTGCCAGCAGCTGGGGGACTAGCGAACTCACAGATACGCAGTATTTT.

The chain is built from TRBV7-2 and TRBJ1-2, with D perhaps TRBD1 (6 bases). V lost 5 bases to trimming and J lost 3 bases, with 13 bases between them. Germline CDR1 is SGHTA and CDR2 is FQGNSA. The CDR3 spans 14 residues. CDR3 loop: CASSITGRDYGYTF. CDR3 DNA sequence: TGTGCCAGCAGCATCACAGGGAGGGACTATGGCTACACCTTC.

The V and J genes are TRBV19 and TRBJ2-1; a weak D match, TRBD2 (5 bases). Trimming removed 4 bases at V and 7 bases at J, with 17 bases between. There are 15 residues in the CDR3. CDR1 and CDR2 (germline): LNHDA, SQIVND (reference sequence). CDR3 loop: CASSNGEKKGNEQFF. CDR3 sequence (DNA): TGTGCCAGTAGTAACGGGGAAAAGAAAGGGAATGAGCAGTTCTTC.

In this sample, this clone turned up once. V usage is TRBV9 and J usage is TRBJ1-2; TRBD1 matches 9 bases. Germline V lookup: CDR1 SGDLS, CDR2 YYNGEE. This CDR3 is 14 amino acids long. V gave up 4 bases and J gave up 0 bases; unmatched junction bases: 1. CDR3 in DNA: TGTGCCAGCAGCCGGGACAGGGCTAACTATGGCTACACCTTC. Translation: CASSRDRANYGYTF.

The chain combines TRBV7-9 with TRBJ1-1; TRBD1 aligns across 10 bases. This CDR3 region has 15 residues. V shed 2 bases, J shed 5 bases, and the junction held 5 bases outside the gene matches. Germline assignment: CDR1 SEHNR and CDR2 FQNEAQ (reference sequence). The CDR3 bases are TGTGCCAGCAGCTTATACGGACAGGGGGGGACTGAAGCTTTCTTT. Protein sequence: CASSLYGQGGTEAFF.

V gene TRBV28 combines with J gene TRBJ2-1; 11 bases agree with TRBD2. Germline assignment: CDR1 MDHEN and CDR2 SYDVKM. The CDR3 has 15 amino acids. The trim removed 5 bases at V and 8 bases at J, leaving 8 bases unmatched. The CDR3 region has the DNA TGTGCCAGCAGTCATTTAGCGGGGGGGCTAGATGAGCAGTTCTTC. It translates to CASSHLAGGLDEQFF.